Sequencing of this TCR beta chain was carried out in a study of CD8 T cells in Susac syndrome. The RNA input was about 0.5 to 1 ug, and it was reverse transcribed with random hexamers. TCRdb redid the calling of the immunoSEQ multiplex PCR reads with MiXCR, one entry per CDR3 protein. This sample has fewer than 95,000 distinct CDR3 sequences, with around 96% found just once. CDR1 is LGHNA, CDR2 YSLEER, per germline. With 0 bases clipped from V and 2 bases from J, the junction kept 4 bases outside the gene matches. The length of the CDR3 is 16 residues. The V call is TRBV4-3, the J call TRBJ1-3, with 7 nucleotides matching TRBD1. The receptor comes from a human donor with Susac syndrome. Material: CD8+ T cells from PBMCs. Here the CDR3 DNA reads TGCGCCAGCAGCCAAGATACAGGGGAGACTGGAAACACCATATATTTT. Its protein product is CASSQDTGETGNTIYF.